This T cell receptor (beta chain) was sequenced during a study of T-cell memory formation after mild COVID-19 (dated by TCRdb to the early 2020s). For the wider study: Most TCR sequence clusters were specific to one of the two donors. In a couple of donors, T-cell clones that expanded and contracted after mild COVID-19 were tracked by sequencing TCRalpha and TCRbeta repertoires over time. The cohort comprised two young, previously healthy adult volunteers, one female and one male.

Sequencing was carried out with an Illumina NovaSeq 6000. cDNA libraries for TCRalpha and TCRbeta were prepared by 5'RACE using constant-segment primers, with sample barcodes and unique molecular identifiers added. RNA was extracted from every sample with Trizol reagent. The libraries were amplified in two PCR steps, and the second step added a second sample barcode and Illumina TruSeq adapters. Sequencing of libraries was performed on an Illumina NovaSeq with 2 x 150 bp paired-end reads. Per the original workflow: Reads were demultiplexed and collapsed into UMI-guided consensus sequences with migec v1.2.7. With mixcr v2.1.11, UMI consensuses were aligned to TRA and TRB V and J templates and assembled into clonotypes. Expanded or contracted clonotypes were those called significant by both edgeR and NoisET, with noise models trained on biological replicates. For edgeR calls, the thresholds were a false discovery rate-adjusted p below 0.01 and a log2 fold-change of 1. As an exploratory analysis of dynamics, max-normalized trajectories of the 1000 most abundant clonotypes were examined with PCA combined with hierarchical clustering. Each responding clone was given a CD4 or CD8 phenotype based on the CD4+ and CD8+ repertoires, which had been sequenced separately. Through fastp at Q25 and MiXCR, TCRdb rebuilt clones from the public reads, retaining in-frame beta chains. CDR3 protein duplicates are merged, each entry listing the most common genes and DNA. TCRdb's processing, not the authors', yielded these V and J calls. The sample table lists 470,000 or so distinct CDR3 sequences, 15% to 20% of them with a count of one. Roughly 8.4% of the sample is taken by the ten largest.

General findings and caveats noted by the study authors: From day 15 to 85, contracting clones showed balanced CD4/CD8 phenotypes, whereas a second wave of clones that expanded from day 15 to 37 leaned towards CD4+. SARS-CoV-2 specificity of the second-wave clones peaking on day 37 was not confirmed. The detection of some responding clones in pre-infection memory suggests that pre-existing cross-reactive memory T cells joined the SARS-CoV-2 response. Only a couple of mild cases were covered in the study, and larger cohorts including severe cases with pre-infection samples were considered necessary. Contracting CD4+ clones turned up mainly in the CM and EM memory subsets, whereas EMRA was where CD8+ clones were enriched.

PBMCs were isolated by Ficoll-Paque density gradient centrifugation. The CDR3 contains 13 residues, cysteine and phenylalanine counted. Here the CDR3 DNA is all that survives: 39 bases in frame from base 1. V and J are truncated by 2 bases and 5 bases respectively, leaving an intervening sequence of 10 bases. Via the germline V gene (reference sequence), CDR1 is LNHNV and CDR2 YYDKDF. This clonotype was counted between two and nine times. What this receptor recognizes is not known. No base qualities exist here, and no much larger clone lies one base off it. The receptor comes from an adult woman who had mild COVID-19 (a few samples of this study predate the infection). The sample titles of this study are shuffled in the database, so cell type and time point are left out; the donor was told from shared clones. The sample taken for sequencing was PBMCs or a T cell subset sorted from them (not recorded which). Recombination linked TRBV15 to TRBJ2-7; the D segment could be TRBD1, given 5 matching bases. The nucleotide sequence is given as TGTGCCACCAGCAGAAGGGGTCTCGACGAGCAGTACTTC. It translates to CATSRRGLDEQYF.